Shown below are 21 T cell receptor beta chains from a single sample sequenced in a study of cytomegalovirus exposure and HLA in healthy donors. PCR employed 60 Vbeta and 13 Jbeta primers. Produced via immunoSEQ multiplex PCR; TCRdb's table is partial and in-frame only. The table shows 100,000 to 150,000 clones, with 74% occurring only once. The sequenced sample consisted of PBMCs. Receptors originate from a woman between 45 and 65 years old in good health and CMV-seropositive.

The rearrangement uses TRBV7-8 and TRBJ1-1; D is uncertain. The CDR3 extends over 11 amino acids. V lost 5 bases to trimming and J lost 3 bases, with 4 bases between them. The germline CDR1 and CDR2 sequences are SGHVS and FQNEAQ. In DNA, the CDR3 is TGTGCCAGCAGCCCCGACACTGAAGCTTTCTTT. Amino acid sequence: CASSPDTEAFF.

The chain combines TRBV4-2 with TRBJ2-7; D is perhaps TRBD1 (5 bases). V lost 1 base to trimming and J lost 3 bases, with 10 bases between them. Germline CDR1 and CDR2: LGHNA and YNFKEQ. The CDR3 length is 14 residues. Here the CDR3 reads CASSQGRGRYEQYF. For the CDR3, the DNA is TGTGCCAGCAGCCAAGGAAGGGGCCGCTACGAGCAGTACTTC.

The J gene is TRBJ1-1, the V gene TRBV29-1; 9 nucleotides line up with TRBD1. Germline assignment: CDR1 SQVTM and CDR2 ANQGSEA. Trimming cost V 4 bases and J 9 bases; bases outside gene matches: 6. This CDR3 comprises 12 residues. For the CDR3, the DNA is TGCAGCGTTGTGTTGACAGGGGGAAAAGCTTTCTTT. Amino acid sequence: CSVVLTGGKAFF.

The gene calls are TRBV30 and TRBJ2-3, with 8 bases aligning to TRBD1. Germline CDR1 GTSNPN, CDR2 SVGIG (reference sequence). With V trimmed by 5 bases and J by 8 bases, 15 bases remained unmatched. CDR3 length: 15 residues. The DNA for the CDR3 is TGTGCCTGGCTAAAGAGGACAGGGATTGATGGTACGCAGTATTTT. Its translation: CAWLKRTGIDGTQYF.

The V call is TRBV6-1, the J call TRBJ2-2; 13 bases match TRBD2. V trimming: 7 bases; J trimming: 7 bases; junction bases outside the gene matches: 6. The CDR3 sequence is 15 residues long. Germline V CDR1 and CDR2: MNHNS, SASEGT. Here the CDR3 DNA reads TGTGCCAGCACGACTAGCGGGGGGACCGGCGGGGAGCTGTTTTTT. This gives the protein CASTTSGGTGGELFF.

The CDR3 reads CASSLGTGEGEKLFF. The CDR3 DNA reads as TGTGCCAGCAGTTTGGGAACAGGGGAAGGTGAAAAACTGTTTTTT. The chain recombines TRBV6-6 with TRBJ1-4; 7 bases map to TRBD1. This CDR3 region has 15 residues. The germline gives CDR1 MNHNY, CDR2 SVGAGI (reference sequence). V was pared by 4 bases and J by 7 bases, with 9 bases of the junction left unmatched.

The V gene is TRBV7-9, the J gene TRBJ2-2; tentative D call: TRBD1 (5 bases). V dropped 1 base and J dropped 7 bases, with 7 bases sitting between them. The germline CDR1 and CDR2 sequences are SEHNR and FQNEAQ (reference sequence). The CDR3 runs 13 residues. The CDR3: CASSLETVGELFF. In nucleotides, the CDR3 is TGTGCCAGCAGCTTAGAGACAGTCGGGGAGCTGTTTTTT.

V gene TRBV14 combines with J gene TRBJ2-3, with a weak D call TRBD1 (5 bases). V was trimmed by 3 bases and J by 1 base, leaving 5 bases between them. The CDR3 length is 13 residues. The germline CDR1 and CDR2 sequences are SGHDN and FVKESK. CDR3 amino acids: CASSHRGTDTQYF. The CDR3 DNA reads TGTGCCAGCAGCCACAGGGGCACAGATACGCAGTATTTT.

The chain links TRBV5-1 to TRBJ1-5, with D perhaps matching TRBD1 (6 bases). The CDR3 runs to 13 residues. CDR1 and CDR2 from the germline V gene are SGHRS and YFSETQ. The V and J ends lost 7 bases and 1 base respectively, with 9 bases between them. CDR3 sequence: CASLDRSNQPQHF. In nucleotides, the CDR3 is TGCGCCAGCCTGGACAGAAGCAATCAGCCCCAGCATTTT.

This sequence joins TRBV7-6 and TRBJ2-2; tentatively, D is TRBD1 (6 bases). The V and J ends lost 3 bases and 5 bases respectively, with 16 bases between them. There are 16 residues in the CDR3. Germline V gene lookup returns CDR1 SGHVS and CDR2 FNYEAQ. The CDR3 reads CASSFSGTGKTGELFF. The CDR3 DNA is TGTGCCAGCAGCTTCAGCGGTACAGGGAAAACCGGGGAGCTGTTTTTT.

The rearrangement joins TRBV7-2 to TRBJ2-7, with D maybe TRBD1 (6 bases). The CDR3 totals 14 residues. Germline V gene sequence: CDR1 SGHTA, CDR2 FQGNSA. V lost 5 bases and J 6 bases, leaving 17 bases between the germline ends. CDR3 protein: CASSLGPRGGEQYF. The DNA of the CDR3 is TGTGCCAGCAGCCTCGGGCCGAGAGGGGGCGAGCAGTACTTC.

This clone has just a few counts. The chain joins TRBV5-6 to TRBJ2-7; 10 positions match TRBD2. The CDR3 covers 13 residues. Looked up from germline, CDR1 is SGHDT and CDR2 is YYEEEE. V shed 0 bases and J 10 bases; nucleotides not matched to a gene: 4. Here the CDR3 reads CASSLVLAGEQYF. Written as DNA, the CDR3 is TGTGCCAGCAGCTTGGTTCTAGCGGGGGAACAGTACTTC.

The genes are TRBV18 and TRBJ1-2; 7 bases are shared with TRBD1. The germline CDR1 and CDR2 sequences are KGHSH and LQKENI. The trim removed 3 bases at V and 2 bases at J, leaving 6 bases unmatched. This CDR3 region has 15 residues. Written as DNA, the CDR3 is TGTGCCAGCTCACCCGGAACGACAGGGAACTATGGCTACACCTTC. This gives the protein CASSPGTTGNYGYTF.

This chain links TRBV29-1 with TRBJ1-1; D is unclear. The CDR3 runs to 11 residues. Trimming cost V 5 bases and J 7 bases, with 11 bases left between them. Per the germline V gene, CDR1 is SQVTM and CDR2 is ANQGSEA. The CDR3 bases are TGCAGCGTTCGGGAGGTGGGTGAAGCTTTCTTT. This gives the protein CSVREVGEAFF.

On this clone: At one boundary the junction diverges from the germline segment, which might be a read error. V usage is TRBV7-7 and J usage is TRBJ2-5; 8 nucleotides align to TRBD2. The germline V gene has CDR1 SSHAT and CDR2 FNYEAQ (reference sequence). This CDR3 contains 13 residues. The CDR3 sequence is CASSSGGRETQYF. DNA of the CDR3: TGTGCTAGCAGCTCGGGGGGGAGGGAGACCCAGTACTTC.

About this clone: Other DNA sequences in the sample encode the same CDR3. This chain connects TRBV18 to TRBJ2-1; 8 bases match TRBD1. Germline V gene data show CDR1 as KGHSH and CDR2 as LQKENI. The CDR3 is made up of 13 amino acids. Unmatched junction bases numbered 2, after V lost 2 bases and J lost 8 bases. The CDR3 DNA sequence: TGTGCCAGCTCACCAGGGACAGGTGATGAGCAGTTCTTC. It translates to CASSPGTGDEQFF.

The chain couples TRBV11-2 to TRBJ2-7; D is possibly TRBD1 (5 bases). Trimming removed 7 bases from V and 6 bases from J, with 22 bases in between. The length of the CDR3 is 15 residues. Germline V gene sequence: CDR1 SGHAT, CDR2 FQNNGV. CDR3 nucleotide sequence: TGTGCCAGCAACCGCCAGGGTAGTGGGGCTCTCGAGCAGTACTTC. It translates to CASNRQGSGALEQYF. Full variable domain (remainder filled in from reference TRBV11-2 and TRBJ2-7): EAGVAQSPRYKIIEKRQSVAFWCNPISGHATLYWYQQILGQGPKLLIQFQNNGVVDDSQLPKDRFSAERLKGVDSTLKIQPAKLEDSAVYLCASNRQGSGALEQYFGPGTRLTVT.

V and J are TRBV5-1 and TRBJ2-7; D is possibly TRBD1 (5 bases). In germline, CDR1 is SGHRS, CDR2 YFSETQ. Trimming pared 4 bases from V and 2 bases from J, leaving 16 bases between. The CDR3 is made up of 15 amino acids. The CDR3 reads CASSQRQRLAYEQYF. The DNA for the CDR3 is TGCGCCAGCAGCCAAAGACAGAGGCTAGCCTACGAGCAGTACTTC.

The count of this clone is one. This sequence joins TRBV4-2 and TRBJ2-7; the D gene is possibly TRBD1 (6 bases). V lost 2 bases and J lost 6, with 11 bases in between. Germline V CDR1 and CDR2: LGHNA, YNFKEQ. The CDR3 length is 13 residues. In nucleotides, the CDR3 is TGTGCCAGCAGCCAAACCAGGGGATCCGAGCAGTACTTC. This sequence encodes CASSQTRGSEQYF.

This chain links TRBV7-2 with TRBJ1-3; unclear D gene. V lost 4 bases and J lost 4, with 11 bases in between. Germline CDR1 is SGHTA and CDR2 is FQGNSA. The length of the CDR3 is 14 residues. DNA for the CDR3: TGTGCCAGCAGCTCACGGGTACAAGGAAACACCATATATTTT. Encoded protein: CASSSRVQGNTIYF.

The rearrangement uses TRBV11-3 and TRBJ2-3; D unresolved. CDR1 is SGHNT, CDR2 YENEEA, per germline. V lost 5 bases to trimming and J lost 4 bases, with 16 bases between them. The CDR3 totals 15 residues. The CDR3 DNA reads TGTGCCAGCAGCCCTTTGAGTGGTCGCCCAGATACGCAGTATTTT. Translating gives CASSPLSGRPDTQYF.